The 21 T cell receptor beta chains in this list originate from one sample, sequenced in a study of blood T cell repertoires in COVID-19. Method: immunoSEQ multiplex PCR; TCRdb's copy keeps in-frame clones and lacks some. The sample includes about 140,000 clones, approximately 80% of them seen just once. The source material was peripheral blood. The receptor set was obtained from a man between 60 and 70 years old who had recovered from COVID-19.

The chain joins TRBV6-1 to TRBJ1-2; 7 bases fit TRBD1. Germline V lookup: CDR1 MNHNS, CDR2 SASEGT. CDR3 length: 14 amino acids. With V trimmed by 3 bases and J by 8 bases, 9 bases remained unmatched. The CDR3 region is CASSEGQGGGGYTF. The CDR3 DNA reads as TGTGCCAGCAGTGAGGGCCAGGGGGGAGGCGGCTACACCTTC.

This chain joins TRBV20-1 and TRBJ1-4; TRBD1 agrees at 7 bases. Losses at the gene ends were 3 bases for V and 5 bases for J; bases not matched to a gene: 6. This CDR3 region has 14 residues. Germline loops: CDR1 DFQATT, CDR2 SNEGSKA (reference sequence). The CDR3 loop is CSASVQGQNEKLFF. DNA of the CDR3: TGCAGTGCTAGTGTACAGGGACAGAATGAAAAACTGTTTTTT.

A few counts support this clone. This chain links TRBV6-2 or TRBV6-3 with TRBJ2-7, with 9 bases fitting TRBD1. The CDR3 is 15 residues long. Losses at the gene ends were 2 bases for V and 2 bases for J; bases not matched to a gene: 4. Germline CDR1 reads MNHEY; CDR2 reads SVGEGT. CDR3 in amino acids: CASSYRQGGTYEQYF. The CDR3 nucleotides read TGTGCCAGCAGTTACCGACAGGGGGGGACCTACGAGCAGTACTTC.

The rearrangement joins TRBV11-2 to TRBJ1-2, with 8 bases fitting TRBD1. The ends lost 5 bases at V and 5 bases at J; junction bases unmatched: 4. Germline values: CDR1 SGHAT, CDR2 FQNNGV. The CDR3 has 13 amino acids. The CDR3 nucleotides read TGTGCCAGCAGCCAACAGGGGGTTTATGGCTACACCTTC. It encodes CASSQQGVYGYTF. The variable domain in full, with the rest retrieved from reference TRBV11-2 and TRBJ1-2, is EAGVAQSPRYKIIEKRQSVAFWCNPISGHATLYWYQQILGQGPKLLIQFQNNGVVDDSQLPKDRFSAERLKGVDSTLKIQPAKLEDSAVYLCASSQQGVYGYTFGSGTRLTVV.

The chain couples TRBV29-1 to TRBJ2-1; a weak D match, TRBD2 (5 bases). CDR1 is SQVTM and CDR2 is ANQGSEA in the germline V gene. The CDR3 runs to 14 residues. The V and J ends lost 2 bases and 5 bases respectively, with 13 bases between them. The DNA of the CDR3 is TGCAGCGTTGAATCCGGGATCCTTAACAATGAGCAGTTCTTC. Encoded protein: CSVESGILNNEQFF.

The V and J genes are TRBV5-1 and TRBJ1-1; no clear D. CDR3 length: 13 residues. Per germline, CDR1 SGHRS and CDR2 YFSETQ. Trimming took 6 bases from V and 1 from J, leaving 10 bases between them. The CDR3 nucleotides read TGCGCCAGCAAAGGAGAGGGGAACACTGAAGCTTTCTTT. Amino acid sequence: CASKGEGNTEAFF.

This sequence joins TRBV18 and TRBJ1-2, with 9 bases fitting TRBD1. The CDR3 has 15 residues. CDR1 and CDR2 from the germline V gene are KGHSH and LQKENI. V dropped 6 bases and J dropped 4; count of bases not matched to a gene: 9. This CDR3 is CASSLGQGRGYGYTF. The CDR3 DNA follows: TGTGCCAGCTCCCTTGGACAGGGGCGAGGCTATGGCTACACCTTC.

The chain uses TRBV2 and TRBJ1-1, with D maybe TRBD1 (5 bases). V gave up 5 bases and J gave up 3 bases, with 10 bases separating them. Looked up from germline, CDR1 is SNHLY and CDR2 is FYNNEI. The CDR3 loop spans 13 amino acids. The CDR3: CASSYGGYTEAFF. As DNA, the CDR3 is TGTGCCAGCAGTTATGGGGGGTACACTGAAGCTTTCTTT.

This clone has only a few counts. The rearrangement links TRBV10-3 to TRBJ2-1; TRBD2 matches at 10 bases. The germline gives CDR1 ENHRY, CDR2 SYGVKD. V shed 3 bases, J shed 5 bases, and the junction held 13 bases outside the gene matches. The CDR3 sequence is 18 residues long. The CDR3 DNA reads as TGTGCCATCAGTGAAAAGGGGCTACTAGCGGGACAGGACAATGAGCAGTTCTTC. This gives the protein CAISEKGLLAGQDNEQFF.

The V call is TRBV6-2 or TRBV6-3, the J call TRBJ1-6, with D tentatively TRBD1 (5 bases). Looked up from germline, CDR1 is MNHEY and CDR2 is SVGEGT. Trimming shortened V by 0 bases and J by 9 bases, and 15 bases separated the two germline ends. The CDR3 is made up of 16 amino acids. The CDR3 reads CASSYSSVTGRSPLHF. The CDR3 DNA is TGTGCCAGCAGTTACTCAAGTGTTACAGGACGTTCACCCCTCCACTTT.

The rearrangement links TRBV2 to TRBJ2-3, with 7 bases identical to TRBD1. V lost 8 bases and J lost 0; bases outside the gene matches: 8. There are 15 residues in the CDR3. CDR1 is SNHLY and CDR2 is FYNNEI in the germline V gene. The CDR3 here is CASRPPGGSTDTQYF. The CDR3 DNA reads as TGTGCCAGCCGTCCGCCAGGGGGTAGCACAGATACGCAGTATTTT.

The chain combines TRBV14 with TRBJ1-6; D not certain. Between the trimmed V and J ends, which lost 4 bases and 1 base, there was a span of 17 bases. The CDR3 length is 18 residues. Germline lookup yields CDR1 SGHDN and CDR2 FVKESK. The CDR3 spells CASSPKGWGESYNSPLHF. CDR3 DNA: TGTGCCAGCAGCCCAAAAGGTTGGGGAGAATCCTATAATTCACCCCTCCACTTT.

This clone occurred once. The chain is built from TRBV6-6 and TRBJ1-5, with 7 positions matching TRBD1. CDR1 MNHNY and CDR2 SVGAGI come from the germline V gene (reference sequence). V lost 4 bases to trimming and J lost 4 bases; unmatched junction nucleotides: 7. The CDR3 contains 15 residues. Here the CDR3 reads CASSSSDRVNQPQHF. DNA for the CDR3: TGTGCCAGCAGTTCCTCCGACAGGGTAAATCAGCCCCAGCATTTT.

This rearrangement joins TRBV19 to TRBJ1-2; TRBD1 agrees at 7 bases. The V gene end was trimmed by 8 bases and the J gene end by 5 bases; junction bases not matched to a gene: 8. CDR3 size: 13 residues. CDR1 is LNHDA and CDR2 is SQIVND in the germline V gene (reference sequence). The CDR3 DNA reads TGTGCCAGTCTGGGACAGCGCCTATATGGCTACACCTTC. It specifies CASLGQRLYGYTF.

This chain connects TRBV18 to TRBJ2-6; 7 nucleotides agree with TRBD1. The V gene end was trimmed by 2 bases and the J gene end by 1 base; junction bases not matched to a gene: 8. The CDR3 has 18 amino acids. Looked up from germline, CDR1 is KGHSH and CDR2 is LQKENI. CDR3 nucleotide sequence: TGTGCCAGCTCACCAAGAGGGACAGAGGGTTCTGGGGCCAACGTCCTGACTTTC. Amino acids: CASSPRGTEGSGANVLTF.

The chain combines TRBV11-2 with TRBJ2-1; 9 nucleotides align to TRBD1. Losses at the gene ends were 5 bases for V and 8 bases for J; bases not matched to a gene: 7. The CDR3 sequence is 14 residues long. Germline CDR1 reads SGHAT; CDR2 reads FQNNGV. CDR3 nucleotides: TGTGCCAGCAGCCGATTGGACAGGGGCCATGAGCAGTTCTTC. This sequence encodes CASSRLDRGHEQFF.

The chain couples TRBV12-3 or TRBV12-4 to TRBJ1-2, with D possibly being TRBD1 (5 bases). This CDR3 spans 13 amino acids. V was pared by 9 bases and J by 4 bases, with 15 bases between. The CDR3 coding sequence is TGTGCCAGTGCAACCGGGACTAGCTATGGCTACACCTTC. It is translated as CASATGTSYGYTF.

This clone was observed a few times. CDR3 nucleotide sequence: TGCGCCAGCAGTCAATATCGGACAGGGGGCTACGAGCAGTACTTC. This sequence encodes CASSQYRTGGYEQYF. The V gene is TRBV23-1, the J gene TRBJ2-7; 10 positions match TRBD1. TRBV23-1 qualifies as an ORF whose function is uncertain. The CDR3 extends over 15 amino acids. V dropped 1 base and J dropped 3; count of bases not matched to a gene: 3.

This clone was found a few times. The chain joins TRBV27 to TRBJ1-1, with D perhaps TRBD1 (6 bases). CDR1 and CDR2 from the germline V gene are MNHEY and SMNVEV (reference sequence). V was shortened by 1 base and J by 0 bases, with 9 bases between the two germline ends. The CDR3 is made up of 15 amino acids. The DNA of the CDR3 is TGTGCCAGCAGTTTATTGGGGGGGCTGAACACTGAAGCTTTCTTT. Protein product: CASSLLGGLNTEAFF.

This rearrangement joins TRBV7-2 to TRBJ1-5; D gene uncertain. V was shortened by 5 bases and J by 9 bases, with 11 bases between the two germline ends. The CDR3 covers 12 residues. The germline V gene encodes CDR1 SGHTA and CDR2 FQGNSA. The chain's CDR3 is CASSPDRGPQHF. The DNA for the CDR3 is TGTGCCAGCAGCCCAGATCGGGGGCCCCAGCATTTT.

The chain employs TRBV6-2 or TRBV6-3 and TRBJ1-1, with 9 bases aligning to TRBD1. The germline gives CDR1 MNHEY, CDR2 SVGEGT. CDR3 length: 16 amino acids. V gave up 5 bases and J gave up 0 bases; unmatched junction bases: 7. For the CDR3, the DNA is TGTGCCAGCAGTACCGACAGGGGGAGGGTGAACACTGAAGCTTTCTTT. Translation gives CASSTDRGRVNTEAFF.